One sample yielded the 17 T cell receptor beta chains listed below, sequenced in a study of shared clonotypes between healthy human individuals. The data were produced by immunoSEQ multiplex PCR, yet TCRdb's version contains in-frame clones alone and is incomplete. The sample has roughly 1.5 million clones; nearly 99% are singletons. Specimen: naive CD4+ T cells sorted from blood. Subset defined: CD45RA+ positively selected. Every receptor here comes from a man under 40 in good health.

This rearrangement joins TRBV7-9 to TRBJ1-4; TRBD1 matches at 8 bases. Germline V gene sequence: CDR1 SEHNR, CDR2 FQNEAQ (reference sequence). The CDR3 is made up of 15 amino acids. V shed 5 bases and J 2 bases; nucleotides not matched to a gene: 4. This chain's CDR3 is CASSSRQGTNEKLFF. For the CDR3, the DNA is TGTGCCAGCAGCAGCCGACAGGGGACTAATGAAAAACTGTTTTTT. Combining the CDR3 with reference TRBV7-9 and TRBJ1-4 gives the whole variable domain DTGVSQNPRHKITKRGQNVTFRCDPISEHNRLYWYRQTLGQGPEFLTYFQNEAQLEKSRLLSDRFSAERPKGSFSTLEIQRTEQGDSAMYLCASSSRQGTNEKLFFGSGTQLSVL.

The genes are TRBV29-1 and TRBJ1-2; the D is unclear. The CDR3 loop spans 14 amino acids. Germline CDR1 is SQVTM and CDR2 is ANQGSEA. Trimming left V 2 bases short and J 2 bases short, with 12 bases between. The chain's CDR3 is CSVELPHGNYGYTF. CDR3 bases: TGCAGCGTTGAACTCCCGCACGGCAACTATGGCTACACCTTC.

The CDR3 region has the DNA TGCGCCAGCAGCCTAGGGGCCTCGAGGACCGGGGAGCTGTTTTTT. It is translated as CASSLGASRTGELFF. This chain joins TRBV5-1 and TRBJ2-2, with D possibly being TRBD1 (5 bases). Between the trimmed V and J ends, which lost 4 bases and 5 bases, there was a span of 15 bases. From germline, CDR1 is SGHRS and CDR2 YFSETQ. CDR3 length: 15 amino acids.

The rearrangement links TRBV10-1 to TRBJ1-1; D might be TRBD1 (6 bases). The germline V and J ends were trimmed by 5 bases and 4 bases, with 11 bases remaining between them. Germline values: CDR1 WNHNN, CDR2 SYGVQD (reference sequence). CDR3 length equals 13 residues. For the CDR3, the DNA is TGCGCCAGCAGTCCGAGAGGGGGCACTGAAGCTTTCTTT. This sequence encodes CASSPRGGTEAFF.

In the case of this clone: Possible read error: a much larger clone is one base away. Other DNA sequences in the same sample also yield this CDR3. This chain connects TRBV18 to TRBJ2-5, with unresolved D. Trimming shortened V by 5 bases and J by 2 bases, and 3 bases separated the two germline ends. The CDR3 has 11 residues. Germline V gene lookup returns CDR1 KGHSH and CDR2 LQKENI. CDR3 in amino acids: CASSAQETQYF. The CDR3 DNA reads as TGTGCCAGCTCAGCGCAAGAGACCCAGTACTTC.

The rearrangement links TRBV5-5 to TRBJ2-3; TRBD2 is a possible D gene (6 bases). V was clipped by 0 bases and J by 6 bases, with 14 bases between them. Germline lookup yields CDR1 SGHKS and CDR2 YYEKEE (reference sequence). The CDR3 is 15 amino acids. CDR3 bases: TGTGCCAGCAGCTTGGAACTAGCTGGGGGGGATACGCAGTATTTT. Amino acids: CASSLELAGGDTQYF.

The chain uses TRBV2 and TRBJ2-7, with D possibly being TRBD1 (6 bases). Deletions cut 7 bases from V and 3 bases from J, with 10 bases between. The length of the CDR3 is 12 residues. Germline V gene data show CDR1 as SNHLY and CDR2 as FYNNEI. The CDR3 nucleotides read TGTGCCAGCAAGGACAGCCACTACGAGCAGTACTTC. This encodes CASKDSHYEQYF.

In this sample, this clone turned up once. The J gene is TRBJ2-6, the V gene TRBV2; no firm D call. CDR1 is SNHLY and CDR2 is FYNNEI in the germline V gene. CDR3 length: 13 residues. V shed 8 bases and J shed 0 bases, with 5 bases lying between them. The CDR3 region has the DNA TGTGCCAGCGGGGACTCTGGGGCCAACGTCCTGACTTTC. It encodes CASGDSGANVLTF.

This clone was picked up one time. The chain joins TRBV30 to TRBJ1-2, with TRBD1 as a possible D gene (5 bases). The V end lost 3 bases, the J end lost 7 bases, and 12 bases lay between the germline ends. Germline lookup yields CDR1 GTSNPN and CDR2 SVGIG (reference sequence). The CDR3 has 12 amino acids. In DNA form, the CDR3 reads TGTGCCTGGAGCGCCGGGGCAAGTGGCTACACCTTC. Translating it yields CAWSAGASGYTF.

The CDR3 spells CASSEHRAGETQYF. CDR3 nucleotide sequence: TGTGCCAGCAGTGAGCACAGGGCTGGTGAGACCCAGTACTTC. V gene TRBV25-1 combines with J gene TRBJ2-5, with D possibly TRBD1 on 6 matching bases. Trimming shortened V by 3 bases and J by 5 bases, and 13 bases separated the two germline ends. This CDR3 comprises 14 residues. The germline gives CDR1 MGHDK, CDR2 SYGVNS.

V gene TRBV7-8 combines with J gene TRBJ2-5, with 14 bases matching TRBD2. The CDR3 runs to 20 residues. The ends lost 1 base at V and 2 bases at J; junction bases unmatched: 12. CDR1 is SGHVS and CDR2 is FQNEAQ in the germline V gene. As DNA, the CDR3 is TGTGCCAGCAGCTTAGAACTAGCCCGGACTAGCGGGAGGAAGCAAGAGACCCAGTACTTC. Its protein is CASSLELARTSGRKQETQYF.

Of note for this clone: The same CDR3 is also encoded by other DNA sequences in this sample. The chain combines TRBV5-1 with TRBJ1-5; 9 nucleotides agree with TRBD1. The J segment lost 2 bases and the V segment lost 2 bases, leaving 2 bases of the junction unmatched. There are 15 residues in the CDR3. Looked up from germline, CDR1 is SGHRS and CDR2 is YFSETQ. CDR3 protein: CASSLTGGGNQPQHF. The CDR3 coding sequence is TGCGCCAGCAGCTTAACAGGGGGCGGCAATCAGCCCCAGCATTTT.

CDR3 sequence (DNA): TGTGCCAGCGAAAGGGGACAGCTCAACACTGAAGCTTTCTTT. Translated: CASERGQLNTEAFF. The V call is TRBV6-6, the J call TRBJ1-1; TRBD1 matches 7 bases. CDR3 length equals 14 residues. CDR1 MNHNY and CDR2 SVGAGI come from the germline V gene (reference sequence). V gave up 8 bases and J gave up 2 bases; unmatched junction bases: 8.

The rearrangement links TRBV15 to TRBJ2-1; 10 bases fit TRBD2. CDR1 and CDR2 (germline): LNHNV, YYDKDF (reference sequence). V was clipped by 4 bases and J by 5 bases; unmatched bases: 8. The CDR3 spans 16 residues. CDR3 residues: CATSKALLAGHNEQFF. CDR3 coding DNA: TGTGCCACCAGCAAAGCCTTACTAGCGGGGCACAATGAGCAGTTCTTC. Complete variable domain (other parts from reference TRBV15 and TRBJ2-1): DAMVIQNPRYQVTQFGKPVTLSCSQTLNHNVMYWYQQKSSQAPKLLFHYYDKDFNNEADTPDNFQSRRPNTSFCFLDIRSPGLGDTAMYLCATSKALLAGHNEQFFGPGTRLTVL.

The V and J genes are TRBV28 and TRBJ2-3, with D possibly matching TRBD2 (6 bases). This CDR3 has 15 amino acids. V dropped 3 bases and J dropped 8 bases, with 18 bases sitting between them. CDR1 is MDHEN, CDR2 SYDVKM, per germline. CDR3 sequence reads: CASSFLAGNSGTQYF. The CDR3 DNA follows: TGTGCCAGCAGTTTCCTGGCGGGAAACAGCGGTACGCAGTATTTT.

The chain joins TRBV28 to TRBJ1-4, with TRBD1 identical over 7 bases. J was trimmed by 11 bases and V by 5 bases; bases with no gene match: 11. The V gene's germline CDR1 is MDHEN and CDR2 SYDVKM. The CDR3 has 14 amino acids. CDR3 coding DNA: TGTGCCAGCAGTGTCGTATCGACAGGGTTGAAACTGTTTTTT. It is translated as CASSVVSTGLKLFF. Drawing the rest from reference TRBV28 and TRBJ1-4, the complete variable domain is DVKVTQSSRYLVKRTGEKVFLECVQDMDHENMFWYRQDPGLGLRLIYFSYDVKMKEKGDIPEGYSVSREKKERFSLILESASTNQTSMYLCASSVVSTGLKLFFGSGTQLSVL.

CDR3: CASSLRTGAGNTIYF. The CDR3 DNA reads TGTGCCAGCAGCTTACGGACAGGAGCAGGAAACACCATATATTTT. The J gene is TRBJ1-3, the V gene TRBV11-2, with 7 bases aligning to TRBD1. The germline V gene encodes CDR1 SGHAT and CDR2 FQNNGV. Trimming cost V 2 bases and J 4 bases; bases outside gene matches: 5. The CDR3 has 15 amino acids.